This TCR beta chain was sequenced in a study of beta chain features in type 1 diabetes. Study-level results: More deletions and fewer insertions at VDJ junctions were found in patients with type 1 diabetes. All four CD4+ subsets of Type 1 diabetes patients contained TCRB CDR3s that were moderately but significantly shorter.

A remark on this clone: Its antigen is still unknown.

V gave up 6 bases and J gave up 4 bases; unmatched junction bases: 5. CDR3 size: 14 residues. CDR1 ENHRY and CDR2 SYGVKD come from the germline V gene. The collection from each donor was one heparinised blood draw averaging roughly 100 mL. The purity of all sorted populations exceeded 98%. Expressed TCRB transcripts were sequenced, since all the RNA that had been isolated was reverse transcribed. Method: immunoSEQ multiplex PCR; TCRdb's copy keeps in-frame clones and lacks some. The repertoire holds around 140,000 clones, with roughly 10% as singletons. The V gene is TRBV10-3, the J gene TRBJ2-3; 9 bases line up with TRBD1. The sequencing input was central memory CD4+ T cells from blood. The source of this sequence is a man under 40 with type 1 diabetes. For the CDR3, the DNA is TGTGCCATCAGAGGACAGGGGAGGGCAGATACGCAGTATTTT. This sequence encodes CAIRGQGRADTQYF.